These 31 T cell receptor beta chains share one sample of origin, sequenced in a study of blood T cell repertoires in COVID-19 (dated by TCRdb to 2018 to 2020). The library was prepared using the immunoSEQ multiplex PCR assay. Not all clones reach the TCRdb copy of this immuneACCESS table, which keeps in-frame sequences only. Checked studies attribute under half of the gap to unresolved V genes and leave the rest unexplained. The sample contains about 37,000 clones, about 90% of them found a single time. The leading ten clones occupy less than 55% of the sample. The sample comprised peripheral blood. All receptors come from a human donor in a cohort sampled during active COVID-19.

This chain links TRBV6-5 with TRBJ1-4; D is perhaps TRBD1 (5 bases). The V gene lost 4 bases and the J gene lost 7 bases, with 7 bases spanning the gap. The CDR3 runs to 12 residues. In germline, CDR1 is MNHEY, CDR2 SVGAGI. CDR3 protein: CASSSDSEKLFF. CDR3 DNA: TGTGCCAGCAGTTCCGACAGTGAAAAACTGTTTTTT.

V and J are TRBV5-1 and TRBJ2-7; TRBD1 agrees at 8 bases. CDR1 SGHRS and CDR2 YFSETQ come from the germline V gene. V was clipped by 0 bases and J by 7 bases; unmatched bases: 9. This CDR3 is built from 15 residues. CDR3: CASSLGDRSFGEQYF. The CDR3 coding sequence is TGCGCCAGCAGCTTGGGGGACAGGTCTTTTGGGGAGCAGTACTTC. Drawing the rest from reference TRBV5-1 and TRBJ2-7, the complete variable domain is KAGVTQTPRYLIKTRGQQVTLSCSPISGHRSVSWYQQTPGQGLQFLFEYFSETQRNKGNFPGRFSGRQFSNSRSEMNVSTLELGDSALYLCASSLGDRSFGEQYFGPGTRLTVT.

This chain connects TRBV15 to TRBJ1-6, with a possible D match to TRBD1 (5 bases). There are 18 residues in the CDR3. CDR1 LNHNV and CDR2 YYDKDF come from the germline V gene (reference sequence). Trimming cost V 5 bases and J 7 bases, with 24 bases left between them. The CDR3 bases are TGTGCCACCAGCCGAGGCCTTAACAGGAGAAGGCTCAATTCACCCCTCCACTTT. Translating gives CATSRGLNRRRLNSPLHF.

This clone was counted a single time. This chain connects TRBV10-3 to TRBJ1-2, with D hard to call. The CDR3 loop spans 13 amino acids. Germline V CDR1 and CDR2: ENHRY, SYGVKD. V shed 10 bases and J shed 3 bases, with 15 bases lying between them. The CDR3 protein is CATKNPGDYGYTF. The DNA for the CDR3 is TGTGCCACCAAGAACCCTGGAGACTATGGCTACACCTTC.

The rearrangement links TRBV24-1 to TRBJ2-5; TRBD2 matches 12 bases. Trimming removed 7 bases from V and 4 bases from J; junction bases left unmatched: 6. Germline loops: CDR1 KGHDR, CDR2 SFDVKD. The CDR3 spans 15 residues. Here the CDR3 DNA reads TGTGCCACCAGCCGGACTAGCGGGGCAGGAGAGACCCAGTACTTC. It is translated as CATSRTSGAGETQYF.

The chain links TRBV6-6 to TRBJ1-1; the match to TRBD1 covers 9 bases. Trimming cost V 5 bases and J 3 bases; bases outside gene matches: 7. This CDR3 comprises 15 residues. Germline V lookup: CDR1 MNHNY, CDR2 SVGAGI (reference sequence). CDR3 protein: CASSARTGAHTEAFF. CDR3 sequence (DNA): TGTGCCAGCAGTGCAAGGACAGGGGCGCACACTGAAGCTTTCTTT.

The rearrangement uses TRBV4-1 and TRBJ1-4; unclear D gene. V gave up 2 bases and J gave up 2 bases, with 12 bases separating them. The CDR3 contains 16 residues. Germline V lookup: CDR1 MGHRA, CDR2 YSYEKL. CDR3 DNA: TGCGCCAGCAGCCAAAGATTGGAGGGCACTAATGAAAAACTGTTTTTT. It specifies CASSQRLEGTNEKLFF.

The table lists this clone with a count of one. The J gene is TRBJ1-3, the V gene TRBV9; tentative D call: TRBD1 (5 bases). The CDR3 consists of 14 residues. V was clipped by 4 bases and J by 3 bases, with 11 bases between them. Germline-derived CDR1 and CDR2 are SGDLS and YYNGEE. CDR3 amino acids: CASSTQGGGNTIYF. For the CDR3, the DNA is TGTGCCAGCAGCACTCAGGGTGGTGGAAACACCATATATTTT.

The CDR3, as DNA: TGTGCCAGCAGTTTCGCCTCCCGGGTCCCAGATACGCAGTATTTT. Its translation is CASSFASRVPDTQYF. The rearrangement joins TRBV27 to TRBJ2-3; no reliable D call. CDR1 and CDR2 from the germline V gene are MNHEY and SMNVEV (reference sequence). The CDR3 consists of 15 residues. The germline V and J ends were trimmed by 3 bases and 4 bases, with 14 bases remaining between them.

This chain links TRBV29-1 with TRBJ2-7; D remains unclear. Trimming pared 3 bases from V and 2 bases from J, leaving 8 bases between. This CDR3 comprises 12 residues. Germline V gene lookup returns CDR1 SQVTM and CDR2 ANQGSEA. The CDR3 DNA follows: TGCAGCGTTGACCACAGTACCTACGAGCAGTACTTC. This codes for CSVDHSTYEQYF.

The chain recombines TRBV6-5 with TRBJ1-2; tentatively, D is TRBD1 (5 bases). The V and J ends lost 6 bases and 3 bases respectively, with 8 bases between them. This CDR3 region has 12 residues. CDR1 and CDR2 (germline): MNHEY, SVGAGI. CDR3 nucleotides: TGTGCCAGCAGCCCAGGGCACTATGGCTACACCTTC. This gives the protein CASSPGHYGYTF.

The V call is TRBV27, the J call TRBJ2-3, with D perhaps TRBD1 (6 bases). V gave up 5 bases and J gave up 6 bases, with 15 bases separating them. The CDR3 loop spans 14 amino acids. In germline, CDR1 is MNHEY, CDR2 SMNVEV (reference sequence). DNA for the CDR3: TGTGCCAGCAGTCAGAGACAGGTGGAGGATACGCAGTATTTT. Translation: CASSQRQVEDTQYF.

The chain has TRBV27 and TRBJ1-2, with D possibly being TRBD1 (6 bases). V was trimmed by 8 bases and J by 7 bases, leaving 11 bases between them. Germline CDR1 reads MNHEY; CDR2 reads SMNVEV (reference sequence). The CDR3 is 11 residues long. CDR3 sequence: CASLGGGGYTF. DNA for the CDR3: TGTGCCAGCTTGGGAGGGGGTGGCTACACCTTC.

The CDR3 bases are TGTGCCAGTACCCCAGGGCTCGGAGCAGATACGCAGTATTTT. It yields the protein CASTPGLGADTQYF. This chain joins TRBV19 and TRBJ2-3; maybe TRBD1 (5 bases). The CDR3 is 14 amino acids. Germline V gene data show CDR1 as LNHDA and CDR2 as SQIVND (reference sequence). Trimming took off 7 bases at V and 4 bases at J, with 15 bases between the two ends.

The V and J genes are TRBV5-1 and TRBJ1-4; D uncertain. The V end was cut by 0 bases, the J end by 4 bases, with 13 bases between. Germline CDR1 is SGHRS and CDR2 is YFSETQ. CDR3 size: 16 residues. CDR3 protein: CASSLGGYPSNEKLFF. The DNA for the CDR3 is TGCGCCAGCAGCTTGGGCGGGTACCCAAGTAATGAAAAACTGTTTTTT. The full variable domain, completed using reference TRBV5-1 and TRBJ1-4, is KAGVTQTPRYLIKTRGQQVTLSCSPISGHRSVSWYQQTPGQGLQFLFEYFSETQRNKGNFPGRFSGRQFSNSRSEMNVSTLELGDSALYLCASSLGGYPSNEKLFFGSGTQLSVL.

This clone was seen only once. V gene TRBV7-3 combines with J gene TRBJ2-1; 7 bases match TRBD1. CDR1 is SGHTA and CDR2 is FQGTGA in the germline V gene. With V trimmed by 5 bases and J by 5 bases, 12 bases remained unmatched. The CDR3 consists of 16 residues. In DNA, the CDR3 is TGTGCCAGCAGCCCACCCGGGACAGCGGTCAACAATGAGCAGTTCTTC. Its translation is CASSPPGTAVNNEQFF.

A single count supports this clone. The V and J genes are TRBV11-3 and TRBJ2-7; D possibly corresponds to TRBD1 (5 bases). The germline CDR1 and CDR2 sequences are SGHNT and YENEEA. V was clipped by 7 bases and J by 3 bases, with 22 bases between them. CDR3 length: 16 amino acids. This CDR3 reads CASNYETVPQNYEQYF. CDR3 bases: TGTGCCAGCAATTACGAGACAGTCCCTCAAAACTACGAGCAGTACTTC.

V is TRBV19 and J is TRBJ1-3; D ambiguous. V shed 6 bases and J shed 0 bases, with 6 bases lying between them. Germline V gene data show CDR1 as LNHDA and CDR2 as SQIVND (reference sequence). The CDR3 is made up of 13 amino acids. CDR3 sequence reads: CASRPGSGNTIYF. CDR3 coding DNA: TGTGCCAGTAGACCGGGCTCTGGAAACACCATATATTTT.

This clone showed up just a few times. The rearrangement uses TRBV24-1 and TRBJ2-2; 8 bases line up with TRBD2. V lost 7 bases, J lost 6 bases, and 9 bases stayed unmatched. CDR3 length: 15 residues. Germline V lookup: CDR1 KGHDR, CDR2 SFDVKD. Written as DNA, the CDR3 is TGTGCCACCAGAGGTGATAGCGGGGACGCCGGGGAGCTGTTTTTT. It translates to CATRGDSGDAGELFF.

The V gene is TRBV6-5, the J gene TRBJ1-1, with 9 bases matching TRBD1. From germline, CDR1 is MNHEY and CDR2 SVGAGI. This CDR3 is built from 15 residues. The junction had 7 bases not matched to a gene; V was cut back by 7 bases and J by 1 base. DNA for the CDR3: TGTGCCAGCACTCGGACAGGGGCGGGGAACACTGAAGCTTTCTTT. It translates to CASTRTGAGNTEAFF.

The CDR3 DNA sequence: TGTGCCAGCAGTGAACAGGGATTGATACAGCCCCAGCATTTT. This gives the protein CASSEQGLIQPQHF. The chain uses TRBV2 and TRBJ1-5; TRBD1 is a possible D gene (5 bases). Germline V gene lookup returns CDR1 SNHLY and CDR2 FYNNEI. The germline V and J ends were trimmed by 2 bases and 7 bases, with 12 bases remaining between them. This CDR3 region has 14 residues.

The J gene is TRBJ2-3, the V gene TRBV5-8; 8 positions match TRBD1. Trimming took 4 bases from V and 3 from J; bases not matched to a gene: 13. This CDR3 has 17 amino acids. Per germline, CDR1 SGHTS and CDR2 YDEGEE. CDR3 in amino acids: CASSAPGTGLWTDTQYF. Here the CDR3 DNA reads TGTGCCAGCAGCGCGCCCGGGACAGGTCTTTGGACAGATACGCAGTATTTT. Drawing the rest from reference TRBV5-8 and TRBJ2-3, the complete variable domain is EAGVTQSPTHLIKTRGQQATLRCSPISGHTSVYWYQQALGLGLQFLLWYDEGEERNRGNFPPRFSGRQFPNYSSELNVNALELEDSALYLCASSAPGTGLWTDTQYFGPGTRLTVL.

V is TRBV18 and J is TRBJ2-3, with TRBD2 identical over 7 bases. The germline gives CDR1 KGHSH, CDR2 LQKENI. The CDR3 has 15 amino acids. Trimming at V came to 6 bases and at J to 1 base, leaving 7 bases not matched to a gene. CDR3: CASSPRTRGTDTQYF. Written as DNA, the CDR3 is TGTGCCAGCTCTCCGCGGACTAGAGGCACAGATACGCAGTATTTT.

This clone was counted between two and nine times. The J gene is TRBJ1-1, the V gene TRBV20-1, with 9 positions matching TRBD1. There are 13 residues in the CDR3. The germline V gene encodes CDR1 DFQATT and CDR2 SNEGSKA (reference sequence). The V gene end was trimmed by 3 bases and the J gene end by 9 bases; junction bases not matched to a gene: 8. The DNA for the CDR3 is TGCAGTGCTAGTGGCCCGGGACAGGGAAAAGCTTTCTTT. As protein: CSASGPGQGKAFF.

About this clone itself: A read error may account for a junction end that differs from germline. This rearrangement joins TRBV11-2 to TRBJ2-4, with D possibly being TRBD2 (6 bases). CDR1 SGHAT and CDR2 FQNNGV come from the germline V gene. The CDR3 covers 16 residues. Here the CDR3 reads CASSFRDGGATNIQYF. For the CDR3, the DNA is TGTGCCAGCAGCTTTCGGGACGGGGGAGCCACAAACATTCAGTACTTC.

This clone was observed a handful of times. The chain joins TRBV5-4 to TRBJ1-6, with TRBD1 as a possible D gene (5 bases). Germline V gene lookup returns CDR1 SGHNT and CDR2 YYREEE (reference sequence). The CDR3 loop spans 16 amino acids. V gave up 2 bases and J gave up 9 bases, with 18 bases separating them. The CDR3 DNA reads TGTGCCAGCAGCTTCGGGTCAGGGCGTTTAGTTTCACCCCTCCACTTT. Translated: CASSFGSGRLVSPLHF.

The CDR3: CASMKGSNTGELFF. CDR3 nucleotide sequence: TGTGCCAGTATGAAGGGGTCGAACACCGGGGAGCTGTTTTTT. The chain combines TRBV7-9 with TRBJ2-2, with D possibly matching TRBD1 (5 bases). This CDR3 contains 14 residues. Germline V gene lookup returns CDR1 SEHNR and CDR2 FQNEAQ (reference sequence). The V and J ends lost 9 bases and 0 bases respectively, with 11 bases between them.

This rearrangement joins TRBV28 to TRBJ2-3; D not certain. The CDR3 sequence is 15 residues long. Trimming took off 5 bases at V and 1 base at J, with 13 bases between the two ends. The germline gives CDR1 MDHEN, CDR2 SYDVKM. CDR3 coding DNA: TGTGCCAGCAGTGCCGCGGCGGCCGGCACAGATACGCAGTATTTT. Protein product: CASSAAAAGTDTQYF.

The rearrangement links TRBV6-5 to TRBJ2-7, with TRBD2 matching 8 bases. Per germline, CDR1 MNHEY and CDR2 SVGAGI. V was pared by 11 bases and J by 1 base, with 7 bases of the junction left unmatched. This CDR3 is 13 amino acids long. The CDR3 is CAASRGASYEQYF. The CDR3 region has the DNA TGTGCCGCCTCGCGGGGGGCATCCTACGAGCAGTACTTC.

This clone was recorded only once. The V call is TRBV7-9, the J call TRBJ2-5, with TRBD1 matching over 7 bases. The CDR3 has 14 amino acids. V gave up 8 bases and J gave up 1 base; unmatched junction bases: 7. Germline V gene data show CDR1 as SEHNR and CDR2 as FQNEAQ (reference sequence). DNA for the CDR3: TGTGCCAGCGGAACTGGGACAGTCCAAGAGACCCAGTACTTC. Residues: CASGTGTVQETQYF.

The V call is TRBV4-3, the J call TRBJ1-6; 7 bases are shared with TRBD1. The length of the CDR3 is 16 residues. Germline assignment: CDR1 LGHNA and CDR2 YSLEER. V lost 2 bases, J lost 6 bases, and 7 bases stayed unmatched. CDR3 loop: CASSQKSGTVNSPLHF. The CDR3 nucleotides read TGCGCCAGCAGCCAAAAGTCCGGGACAGTTAATTCACCCCTCCACTTT.